These 22 T cell receptor beta chains came from one sample sequenced in a study of blood T cells in healthy people across ages. It was with a sample-barcoded 5' primer and a J-beta primer mix that a second PCR of about 6 to 12 cycles was run. TCRdb independently ran MiXCR on the 5' RACE reads; one entry per CDR3 protein. The sample has about 1.5 million distinct CDR3 sequences; around 40% are singletons. The sequenced sample was blood. The source is a young woman in good health.

The table lists this clonotype with a few counts. This CDR3 is CASSATPTEAFF. The CDR3 nucleotides read TGTGCCAGCAGCGCTACGCCCACTGAAGCTTTCTTT. This rearrangement joins TRBV11-3 to TRBJ1-1, with D uncertain. CDR3 length: 12 residues. V dropped 5 bases and J dropped 4 bases, with 8 bases sitting between them. Per germline, CDR1 SGHNT and CDR2 YENEEA. The full variable domain, with the rest looked up from reference TRBV11-3 and TRBJ1-1, is EAGVVQSPRYKIIEKKQPVAFWCNPISGHNTLYWYLQNLGQGPELLIRYENEEAVDDSQLPKDRFSAERLKGVDSTLKIQPAELGDSAVYLCASSATPTEAFFGQGTRLTVV.

This clonotype showed up many times. J is TRBJ2-7 and V is TRBV3-1, with D perhaps TRBD1 (6 bases). The V end lost 4 bases, the J end lost 3 bases, and 16 bases lay between the germline ends. CDR3 length: 15 residues. Germline V gene sequence: CDR1 LGHDT, CDR2 YNNKEL (reference sequence). CDR3 in amino acids: CASSLHLGHFYEQYF. As DNA, the CDR3 is TGTGCCAGCAGCCTACACCTGGGACACTTCTACGAGCAGTACTTC.

The chain carries TRBV7-9 and TRBJ1-2; the D gene is possibly TRBD1 (6 bases). Germline V gives CDR1 SEHNR, CDR2 FQNEAQ (reference sequence). The CDR3 has 14 amino acids. With 0 bases removed from V and 8 bases from J, the gap between germline ends came to 13 bases. The CDR3 nucleotides read TGTGCCAGCAGCTTAGCCAGGGGTGTGGAAGGCTACACCTTC. It codes for CASSLARGVEGYTF.

This clonotype has only a few counts. This sequence joins TRBV27 and TRBJ2-3; TRBD1 is a possible D gene (6 bases). With 3 bases removed from V and 6 bases from J, the gap between germline ends came to 10 bases. Germline lookup yields CDR1 MNHEY and CDR2 SMNVEV (reference sequence). The CDR3 spans 13 residues. CDR3 coding DNA: TGTGCCAGCAGTTTCGTTGGGGGCGATACGCAGTATTTT. This gives the protein CASSFVGGDTQYF.

The chain combines TRBV10-3 with TRBJ2-1, with a tentative D call TRBD1 (5 bases). The CDR3 runs to 15 residues. The germline V and J ends were trimmed by 0 bases and 3 bases, with 9 bases remaining between them. The germline gives CDR1 ENHRY, CDR2 SYGVKD. This chain's CDR3 is CAISESSGIYNEQFF. The CDR3 nucleotides are TGTGCCATCAGTGAGTCTTCAGGGATCTACAATGAGCAGTTCTTC.

This clonotype was seen only a few times. The chain carries TRBV6-5 and TRBJ2-1; 9 nucleotides line up with TRBD1. Germline V gives CDR1 MNHEY, CDR2 SVGAGI. The CDR3 contains 15 residues. J gave up 6 bases and V 6 bases, and 9 bases lay outside the gene matches. Here the CDR3 DNA reads TGTGCCAGCAGCCGCCGACAGGGGGGTGGCAATGAGCAGTTCTTC. This translates into CASSRRQGGGNEQFF.

The V gene is TRBV6-5, the J gene TRBJ2-2; TRBD1 is a possible D gene (6 bases). The CDR3 covers 13 residues. V was cut by 2 bases and J by 8 bases, with 9 bases left in between. Germline V gene lookup returns CDR1 MNHEY and CDR2 SVGAGI. The CDR3 reads CASSYGGPGELFF. CDR3 nucleotides: TGTGCCAGCAGTTACGGGGGCCCAGGGGAGCTGTTTTTT.

V gene TRBV20-1 combines with J gene TRBJ2-5; 9 positions agree with TRBD2. The CDR3 covers 15 residues. From germline, CDR1 is DFQATT and CDR2 SNEGSKA (reference sequence). The V and J ends lost 3 bases and 0 bases, in that order; junction bases with no gene match: 5. CDR3: CSASQASGDQETQYF. The CDR3 nucleotides are TGCAGTGCTAGCCAAGCTAGCGGGGACCAAGAGACCCAGTACTTC.

In this sample, this clonotype turned up once. V usage is TRBV7-2 and J usage is TRBJ1-5, with D uncertain. This CDR3 contains 12 residues. V was pared by 3 bases and J by 8 bases, with 8 bases between. Germline V gives CDR1 SGHTA, CDR2 FQGNSA. CDR3 sequence (DNA): TGTGCCAGCAGCTTCCCCCTAGAGCCCCAGCATTTT. As protein: CASSFPLEPQHF.

The chain combines TRBV20-1 with TRBJ2-7; 10 bases fit TRBD2. From germline, CDR1 is DFQATT and CDR2 SNEGSKA (reference sequence). The CDR3 loop spans 14 amino acids. V lost 1 base to trimming and J lost 2 bases; unmatched junction nucleotides: 2. The CDR3: CSARVGTSAYEQYF. DNA of the CDR3: TGCAGTGCTAGAGTAGGGACTAGCGCCTACGAGCAGTACTTC.

The rearrangement uses TRBV5-1 and TRBJ2-1; the D gene is possibly TRBD2 (6 bases). The last part of the DNA fits TRBJ2-7 better; the J call may be wrong. Germline V lookup: CDR1 SGHRS, CDR2 YFSETQ. The CDR3 loop spans 15 amino acids. The CDR3 reads CASTFGSGSYNEQYF. DNA for the CDR3: TGCGCCAGCACTTTCGGGAGTGGTTCCTACAATGAGCAGTACTTC.

This clonotype was seen repeatedly, ten times or more. The genes are TRBV2 and TRBJ2-1; possible D gene TRBD1, 7 bases. V dropped 4 bases and J dropped 0 bases, with 10 bases sitting between them. CDR1 SNHLY and CDR2 FYNNEI come from the germline V gene. The CDR3 loop spans 15 amino acids. In DNA, the CDR3 is TGTGCCAGCAGTGTGCAGGGGGGCTCCTACAATGAGCAGTTCTTC. It translates to CASSVQGGSYNEQFF.

This clonotype was observed a few times. This chain connects TRBV7-3 to TRBJ2-1; 8 bases are a match to TRBD2. The end of the DNA aligns better with TRBJ2-7, so the J call may be wrong. Looked up from germline, CDR1 is SGHTA and CDR2 is FQGTGA. This CDR3 is built from 15 residues. The CDR3 DNA reads TGTGCCAGCAGCTTTATAGGCGGGAGGTACAATGAGCAGTACTTC. It codes for CASSFIGGRYNEQYF.

The rearrangement uses TRBV27 and TRBJ2-5, with TRBD1 identical over 7 bases. The DNA end favors TRBJ2-7, so the J call may be wrong. The CDR3 loop spans 15 amino acids. The germline V gene has CDR1 MNHEY and CDR2 SMNVEV (reference sequence). CDR3 loop: CASSLRTGWTYEQYF. The DNA of the CDR3 is TGTGCCAGCAGTTTAAGGACAGGTTGGACCTACGAGCAGTACTTC.

The table lists this clonotype with a count of one. V usage is TRBV11-2 and J usage is TRBJ2-5; D unresolved. Trimming took off 5 bases at V and 0 bases at J, with 13 bases between the two ends. The CDR3 totals 15 residues. Germline V lookup: CDR1 SGHAT, CDR2 FQNNGV. CDR3 nucleotides: TGTGCCAGCAGCGCGAGAACAGTAAACCAAGAGACCCAGTACTTC. It yields the protein CASSARTVNQETQYF. The entire variable domain, with the rest obtained from reference TRBV11-2 and TRBJ2-5, is as follows: EAGVAQSPRYKIIEKRQSVAFWCNPISGHATLYWYQQILGQGPKLLIQFQNNGVVDDSQLPKDRFSAERLKGVDSTLKIQPAKLEDSAVYLCASSARTVNQETQYFGPGTRLLVL.

This clonotype was detected only a few times. Germline is not matched at one junction end, which may reflect a read error. The chain links TRBV7-7 to TRBJ2-1, with a possible D match to TRBD2 (5 bases). The CDR3 consists of 16 residues. Germline CDR1 and CDR2: SSHAT and FNYEAQ (reference sequence). CDR3 region: CASSLRADLLYNEQFF. The CDR3 DNA reads as TGTGCTAGCAGCTTGAGGGCAGACCTGCTTTACAATGAGCAGTTCTTC.

This chain joins TRBV7-8 and TRBJ2-1; possibly TRBD2 for D (6 bases). Germline V gene data show CDR1 as SGHVS and CDR2 as FQNEAQ. V gave up 7 bases and J gave up 2 bases, with 12 bases separating them. CDR3 length: 14 residues. CDR3 loop: CASTPWGAYNEQFF. The DNA for the CDR3 is TGTGCCAGCACCCCATGGGGGGCCTACAATGAGCAGTTCTTC.

The chain is built from TRBV20-1 and TRBJ1-6; D is perhaps TRBD1 (5 bases). The germline CDR1 and CDR2 sequences are DFQATT and SNEGSKA (reference sequence). The CDR3 is made up of 15 amino acids. Trimming took 5 bases from V and 6 from J, leaving 17 bases between them. The CDR3: CSAGPGAVRNSPLHF. The CDR3 coding sequence is TGCAGTGCTGGACCTGGGGCAGTTCGTAATTCACCCCTCCACTTT.

This clonotype was picked up a small number of times. This chain uses TRBV25-1 with TRBJ2-1; TRBD2 matches at 8 bases. The CDR3 is 15 residues long. With 3 bases clipped from V and 7 bases from J, the junction kept 8 bases outside the gene matches. Germline V lookup: CDR1 MGHDK, CDR2 SYGVNS. CDR3 DNA: TGTGCCAGCAGTGACGCGGGGGGAAGGTGGAATGAGCAGTTCTTC. Protein product: CASSDAGGRWNEQFF. Combining the CDR3 with reference TRBV25-1 and TRBJ2-1 gives the whole variable domain EADIYQTPRYLVIGTGKKITLECSQTMGHDKMYWYQQDPGMELHLIHYSYGVNSTEKGDLSSESTVSRIRTEHFPLTLESARPSHTSQYLCASSDAGGRWNEQFFGPGTRLTVL.

The chain links TRBV7-9 to TRBJ1-1; 7 bases fit TRBD1. The V gene's germline CDR1 is SEHNR and CDR2 FQNEAQ (reference sequence). With V trimmed by 1 base and J by 0 bases, 8 bases remained unmatched. CDR3 length: 17 residues. As DNA, the CDR3 is TGTGCCAGCAGCTTAGAGAGGGACAGCAATTTGAACACTGAAGCTTTCTTT. Translation: CASSLERDSNLNTEAFF. Full variable domain (remainder filled in from reference TRBV7-9 and TRBJ1-1): DTGVSQNPRHKITKRGQNVTFRCDPISEHNRLYWYRQTLGQGPEFLTYFQNEAQLEKSRLLSDRFSAERPKGSFSTLEIQRTEQGDSAMYLCASSLERDSNLNTEAFFGQGTRLTVV.

Ten or more counts support this clonotype. The chain has TRBV20-1 and TRBJ1-4; 7 nucleotides align to TRBD1. The V and J ends lost 6 bases and 0 bases, in that order; junction bases with no gene match: 4. CDR1 and CDR2 (germline): DFQATT, SNEGSKA (reference sequence). The CDR3 is made up of 14 amino acids. The CDR3 sequence: CSARDSTTNEKLFF. As DNA, the CDR3 is TGCAGTGCCCGGGACAGTACAACTAATGAAAAACTGTTTTTT.

This clonotype was recorded a few times. A much larger clone is a single base away; this may be a read error. The chain employs TRBV28 and TRBJ2-7, with D tentatively TRBD1 (6 bases). The CDR3 runs 14 residues. CDR1 is MDHEN, CDR2 SYDVKM, per germline. V lost 5 bases and J lost 7, with 18 bases in between. The CDR3 protein is CASSVRWGLGEQYF. In DNA form, the CDR3 reads TGTGCCAGCAGTGTAAGGTGGGGGCTGGGGGAGCAGTACTTC. Full variable domain (outside the CDR3, taken from reference TRBV28 and TRBJ2-7): DVKVTQSSRYLVKRTGEKVFLECVQDMDHENMFWYRQDPGLGLRLIYFSYDVKMKEKGDIPEGYSVSREKKERFSLILESASTNQTSMYLCASSVRWGLGEQYFGPGTRLTVT.